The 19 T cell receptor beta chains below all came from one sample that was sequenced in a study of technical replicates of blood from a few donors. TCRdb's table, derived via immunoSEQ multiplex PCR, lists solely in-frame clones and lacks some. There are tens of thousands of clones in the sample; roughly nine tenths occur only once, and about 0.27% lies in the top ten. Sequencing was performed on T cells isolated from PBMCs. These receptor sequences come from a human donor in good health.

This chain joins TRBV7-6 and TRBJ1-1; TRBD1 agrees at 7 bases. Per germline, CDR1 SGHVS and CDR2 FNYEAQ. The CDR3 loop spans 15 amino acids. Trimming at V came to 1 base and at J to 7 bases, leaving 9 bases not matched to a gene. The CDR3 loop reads CASSLGAGRTGEAFF. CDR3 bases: TGTGCCAGCAGCTTAGGGGCAGGGAGGACAGGTGAAGCTTTCTTT.

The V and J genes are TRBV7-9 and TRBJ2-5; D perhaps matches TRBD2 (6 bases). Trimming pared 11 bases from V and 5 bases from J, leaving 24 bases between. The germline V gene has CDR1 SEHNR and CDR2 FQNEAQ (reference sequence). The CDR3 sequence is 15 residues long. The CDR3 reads CAYTSGAGILETQYF. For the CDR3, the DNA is TGTGCCTATACCTCCGGGGCGGGGATTCTGGAGACCCAGTACTTC.

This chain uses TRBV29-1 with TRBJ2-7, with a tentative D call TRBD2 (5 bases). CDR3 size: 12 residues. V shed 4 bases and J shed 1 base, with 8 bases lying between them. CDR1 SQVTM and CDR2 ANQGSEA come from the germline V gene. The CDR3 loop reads CSVGETSYEQYF. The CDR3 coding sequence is TGCAGCGTTGGGGAGACGTCCTACGAGCAGTACTTC.

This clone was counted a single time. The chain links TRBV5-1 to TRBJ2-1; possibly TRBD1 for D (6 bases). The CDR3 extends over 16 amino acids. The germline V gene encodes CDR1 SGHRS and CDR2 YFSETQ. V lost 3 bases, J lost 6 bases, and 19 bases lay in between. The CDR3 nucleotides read TGCGCCAGCAGCTGGGGCAGGGGTAACCGCGCCAATGAGCAGTTCTTC. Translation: CASSWGRGNRANEQFF. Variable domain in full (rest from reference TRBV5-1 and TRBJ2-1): KAGVTQTPRYLIKTRGQQVTLSCSPISGHRSVSWYQQTPGQGLQFLFEYFSETQRNKGNFPGRFSGRQFSNSRSEMNVSTLELGDSALYLCASSWGRGNRANEQFFGPGTRLTVL.

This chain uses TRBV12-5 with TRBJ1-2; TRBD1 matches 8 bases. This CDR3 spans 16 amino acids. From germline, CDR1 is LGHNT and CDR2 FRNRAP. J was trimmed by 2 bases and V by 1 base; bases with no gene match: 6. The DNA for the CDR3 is TGTGCTAGTGGTTTGGAAAGGACAGGGACGAACTATGGCTACACCTTC. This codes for CASGLERTGTNYGYTF.

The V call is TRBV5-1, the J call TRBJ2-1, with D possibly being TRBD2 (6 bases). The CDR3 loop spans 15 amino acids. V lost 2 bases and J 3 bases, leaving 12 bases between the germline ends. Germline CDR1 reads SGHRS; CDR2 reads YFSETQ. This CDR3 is CASSFGGDLYNEQFF. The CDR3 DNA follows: TGCGCCAGCAGCTTCGGGGGAGACCTCTACAATGAGCAGTTCTTC.

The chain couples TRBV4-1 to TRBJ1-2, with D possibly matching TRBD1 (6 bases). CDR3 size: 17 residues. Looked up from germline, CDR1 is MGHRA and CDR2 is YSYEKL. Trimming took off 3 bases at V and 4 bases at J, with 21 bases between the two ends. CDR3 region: CASSQPAGQLRTYGYTF. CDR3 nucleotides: TGCGCCAGCAGCCAGCCCGCAGGACAGCTCCGGACCTATGGCTACACCTTC.

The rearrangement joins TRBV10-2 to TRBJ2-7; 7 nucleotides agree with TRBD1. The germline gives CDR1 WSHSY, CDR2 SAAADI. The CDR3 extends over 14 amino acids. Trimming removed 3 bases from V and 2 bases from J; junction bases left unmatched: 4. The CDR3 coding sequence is TGCGCCAGCAGTGAAGCGGACAGGACCTACGAGCAGTACTTC. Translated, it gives CASSEADRTYEQYF.

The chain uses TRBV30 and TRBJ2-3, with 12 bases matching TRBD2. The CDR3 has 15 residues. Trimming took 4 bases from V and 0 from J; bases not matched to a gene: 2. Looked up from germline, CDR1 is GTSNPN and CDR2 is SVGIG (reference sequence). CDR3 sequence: CAWNGLAGSTDTQYF. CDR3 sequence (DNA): TGTGCCTGGAACGGACTAGCGGGGAGCACAGATACGCAGTATTTT.

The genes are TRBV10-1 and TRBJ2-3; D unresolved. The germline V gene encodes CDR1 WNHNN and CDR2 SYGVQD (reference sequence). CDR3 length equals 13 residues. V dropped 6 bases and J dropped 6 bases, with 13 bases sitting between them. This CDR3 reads CASRVYARDTQYF. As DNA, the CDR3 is TGCGCCAGCAGGGTTTACGCCAGGGATACGCAGTATTTT.

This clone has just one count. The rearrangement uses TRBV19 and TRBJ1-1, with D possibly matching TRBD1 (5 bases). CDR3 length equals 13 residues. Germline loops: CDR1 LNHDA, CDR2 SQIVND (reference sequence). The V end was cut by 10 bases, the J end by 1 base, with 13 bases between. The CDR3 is CATGTPGNTEAFF. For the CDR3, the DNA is TGTGCCACTGGGACTCCTGGGAACACTGAAGCTTTCTTT.

CDR3 loop: CASSIHGDRGNTEAFF. DNA of the CDR3: TGTGCCAGTAGTATCCATGGGGACAGGGGAAACACTGAAGCTTTCTTT. The V gene is TRBV19, the J gene TRBJ1-1; the match to TRBD1 covers 10 bases. Germline V CDR1 and CDR2: LNHDA, SQIVND (reference sequence). The CDR3 covers 16 residues. The J segment lost 2 bases and the V segment lost 3 bases, leaving 6 bases of the junction unmatched.

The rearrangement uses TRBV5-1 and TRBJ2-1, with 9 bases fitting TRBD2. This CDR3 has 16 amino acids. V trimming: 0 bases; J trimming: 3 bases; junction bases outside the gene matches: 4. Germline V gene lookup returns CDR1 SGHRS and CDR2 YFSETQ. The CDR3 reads CASSLASGNVYNEQFF. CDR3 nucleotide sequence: TGCGCCAGCAGCTTGGCTAGCGGGAATGTCTACAATGAGCAGTTCTTC.

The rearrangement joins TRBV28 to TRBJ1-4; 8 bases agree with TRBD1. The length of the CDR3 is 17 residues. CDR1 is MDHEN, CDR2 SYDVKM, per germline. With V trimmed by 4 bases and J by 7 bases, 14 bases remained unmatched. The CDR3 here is CASSSPHDRGIGEKLFF. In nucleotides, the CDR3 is TGTGCCAGCAGTTCCCCCCATGACAGGGGAATAGGTGAAAAACTGTTTTTT.

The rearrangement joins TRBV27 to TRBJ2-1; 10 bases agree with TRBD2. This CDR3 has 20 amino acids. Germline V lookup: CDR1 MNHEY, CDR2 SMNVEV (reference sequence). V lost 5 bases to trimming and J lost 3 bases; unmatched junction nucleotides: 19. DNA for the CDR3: TGTGCCAGCAGTCCCCTTGGAGCGGGGGGGCGTGAGAGGCTCTACAATGAGCAGTTCTTC. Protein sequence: CASSPLGAGGRERLYNEQFF.

The CDR3 loop reads CAWRDTGAYNEKLFF. CDR3 DNA sequence: TGTGCCTGGAGAGACACAGGGGCGTATAATGAAAAACTGTTTTTT. V usage is TRBV30 and J usage is TRBJ1-4, with 7 nucleotides matching TRBD1. V lost 3 bases, J lost 4 bases, and 8 bases stayed unmatched. CDR1 is GTSNPN and CDR2 is SVGIG in the germline V gene (reference sequence). This CDR3 has 15 amino acids. Together with reference TRBV30 and TRBJ1-4, the CDR3 gives the full variable domain: SQTIHQWPATLVQPVGSPLSLECTVEGTSNPNLYWYRQAAGRGLQLLFYSVGIGQISSEVPQNLSASRPQDRQFILSSKKLLLSDSGFYLCAWRDTGAYNEKLFFGSGTQLSVL.

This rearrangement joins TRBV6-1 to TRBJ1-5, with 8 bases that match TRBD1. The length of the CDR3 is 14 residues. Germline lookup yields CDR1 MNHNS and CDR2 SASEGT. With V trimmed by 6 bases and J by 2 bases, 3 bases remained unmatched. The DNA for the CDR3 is TGTGCCAGCAGACAGGACAGGGGCAATCAGCCCCAGCATTTT. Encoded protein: CASRQDRGNQPQHF.

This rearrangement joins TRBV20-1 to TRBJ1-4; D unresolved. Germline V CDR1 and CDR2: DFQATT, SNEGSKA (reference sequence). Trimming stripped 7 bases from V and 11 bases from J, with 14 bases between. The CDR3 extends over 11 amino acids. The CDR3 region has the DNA TGCAGTGGCGGAACTATTGGGAAACTGTTTTTT. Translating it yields CSGGTIGKLFF.

DNA for the CDR3: TGCGCCAGCAGCCAAGCAAACAGGGAGAATTCACCCCTCCACTTT. Its translation is CASSQANRENSPLHF. The chain couples TRBV4-1 to TRBJ1-6; tentatively, D is TRBD1 (6 bases). Germline loops: CDR1 MGHRA, CDR2 YSYEKL. The CDR3 covers 15 residues. The V gene lost 1 base and the J gene lost 7 bases, with 11 bases spanning the gap.